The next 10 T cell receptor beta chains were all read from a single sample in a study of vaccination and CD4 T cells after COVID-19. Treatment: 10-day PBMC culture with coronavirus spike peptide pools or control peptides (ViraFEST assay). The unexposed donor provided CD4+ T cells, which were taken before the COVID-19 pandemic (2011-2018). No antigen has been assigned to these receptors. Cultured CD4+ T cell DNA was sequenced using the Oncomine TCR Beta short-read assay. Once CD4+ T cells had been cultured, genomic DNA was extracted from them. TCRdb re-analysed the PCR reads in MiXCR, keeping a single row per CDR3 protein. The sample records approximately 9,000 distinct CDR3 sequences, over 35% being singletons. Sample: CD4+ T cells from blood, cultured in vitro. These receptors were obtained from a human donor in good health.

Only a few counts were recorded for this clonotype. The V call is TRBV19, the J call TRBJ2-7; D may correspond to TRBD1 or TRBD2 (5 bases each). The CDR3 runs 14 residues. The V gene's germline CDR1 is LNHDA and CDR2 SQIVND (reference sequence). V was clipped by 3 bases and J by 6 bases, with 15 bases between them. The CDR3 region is CASSIIPGTGEQYF. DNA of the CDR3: TGTGCCAGTAGTATCATACCGGGGACCGGCGAGCAGTACTTC. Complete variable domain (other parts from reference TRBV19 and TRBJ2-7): DGGITQSPKYLFRKEGQNVTLSCEQNLNHDAMYWYRQDPGQGLRLIYYSQIVNDFQKGDIAEGYSVSREKKESFPLTVTSAQKNPTAFYLCASSIIPGTGEQYFGPGTRLTVT.

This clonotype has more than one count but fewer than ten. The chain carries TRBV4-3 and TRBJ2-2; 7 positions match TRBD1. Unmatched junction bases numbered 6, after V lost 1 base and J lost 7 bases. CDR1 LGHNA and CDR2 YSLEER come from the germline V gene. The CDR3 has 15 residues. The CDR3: CASSQGQGRHGELFF. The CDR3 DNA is TGCGCCAGCAGCCAAGGACAGGGCCGCCACGGGGAGCTGTTTTTT.

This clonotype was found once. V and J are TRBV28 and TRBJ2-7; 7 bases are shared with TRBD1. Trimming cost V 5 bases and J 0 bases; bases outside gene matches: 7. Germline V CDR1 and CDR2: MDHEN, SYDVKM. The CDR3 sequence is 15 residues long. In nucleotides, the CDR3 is TGTGCCAGCAGTCCACCGGGACAGAGCTCCTACGAGCAGTACTTC. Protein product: CASSPPGQSSYEQYF. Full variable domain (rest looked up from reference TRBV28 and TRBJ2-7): DVKVTQSSRYLVKRTGEKVFLECVQDMDHENMFWYRQDPGLGLRLIYFSYDVKMKEKGDIPEGYSVSREKKERFSLILESASTNQTSMYLCASSPPGQSSYEQYFGPGTRLTVT.

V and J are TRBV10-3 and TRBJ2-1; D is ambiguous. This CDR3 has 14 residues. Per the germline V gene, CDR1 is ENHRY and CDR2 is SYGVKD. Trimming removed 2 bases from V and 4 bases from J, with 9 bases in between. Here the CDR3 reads CAISENRVYNEQFF. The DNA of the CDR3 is TGTGCCATCAGTGAGAACCGCGTTTACAATGAGCAGTTCTTC.

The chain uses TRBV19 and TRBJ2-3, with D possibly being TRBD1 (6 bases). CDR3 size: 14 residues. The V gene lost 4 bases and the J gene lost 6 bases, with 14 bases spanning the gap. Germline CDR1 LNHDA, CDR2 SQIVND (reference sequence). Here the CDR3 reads CASSTQGGPDTQYF. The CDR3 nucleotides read TGTGCCAGTAGTACCCAAGGGGGACCGGATACGCAGTATTTT.

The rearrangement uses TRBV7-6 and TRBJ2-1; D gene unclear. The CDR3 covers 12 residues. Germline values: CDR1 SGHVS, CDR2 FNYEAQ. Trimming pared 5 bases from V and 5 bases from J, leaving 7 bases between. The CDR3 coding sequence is TGTGCCAGCAGCCAGGCGGACAATGAGCAGTTCTTC. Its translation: CASSQADNEQFF.

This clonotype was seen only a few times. The DNA for the CDR3 is TGTGCCAGCAGCAGTACAGGTTGGAGCACTGAAGCTTTCTTT. Translated: CASSSTGWSTEAFF. The chain recombines TRBV28 with TRBJ1-1; D may be TRBD1 (5 bases). The CDR3 has 14 residues. V shed 6 bases and J shed 4 bases, with 15 bases lying between them. Germline CDR1 reads MDHEN; CDR2 reads SYDVKM.

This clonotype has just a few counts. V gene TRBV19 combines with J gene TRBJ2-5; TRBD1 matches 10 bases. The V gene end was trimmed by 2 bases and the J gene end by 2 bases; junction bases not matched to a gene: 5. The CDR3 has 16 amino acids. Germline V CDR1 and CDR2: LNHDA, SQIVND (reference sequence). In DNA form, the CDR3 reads TGTGCCAGTAGTATAAACCCGGGACAGGGGCAAGAGACCCAGTACTTC. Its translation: CASSINPGQGQETQYF.

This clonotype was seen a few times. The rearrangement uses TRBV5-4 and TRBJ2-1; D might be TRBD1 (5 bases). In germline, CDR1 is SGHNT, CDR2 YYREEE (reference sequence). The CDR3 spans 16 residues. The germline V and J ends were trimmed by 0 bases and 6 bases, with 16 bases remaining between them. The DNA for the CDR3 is TGTGCCAGCAGCTTGGTAGGGGTGCTCCGAGCCAATGAGCAGTTCTTC. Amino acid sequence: CASSLVGVLRANEQFF. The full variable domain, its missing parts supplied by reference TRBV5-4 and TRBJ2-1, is ETGVTQSPTHLIKTRGQQVTLRCSSQSGHNTVSWYQQALGQGPQFIFQYYREEENGRGNFPPRFSGLQFPNYSSELNVNALELDDSALYLCASSLVGVLRANEQFFGPGTRLTVL.

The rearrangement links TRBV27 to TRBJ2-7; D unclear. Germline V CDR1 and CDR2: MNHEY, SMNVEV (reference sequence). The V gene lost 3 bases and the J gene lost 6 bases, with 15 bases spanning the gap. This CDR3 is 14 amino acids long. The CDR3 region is CASSLGSRLFEQYF. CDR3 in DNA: TGTGCCAGCAGTTTGGGGTCCCGTCTGTTCGAGCAGTACTTC.